Shown below are 29 T cell receptor beta chains from a single sample sequenced in a study of blood T cells in healthy people across ages. Then a second PCR, running roughly 7 to 11 cycles, was carried out with a sample-barcoded 5' primer and a J-beta primer mix. TCRdb used MiXCR to reprocess the 5' RACE reads, holding one entry per CDR3 protein. The table records fewer than 950,000 distinct CDR3 sequences, about 48% of them present only once. The sample consisted of blood. The receptors were sampled from a man older than 75 in good health.

The chain carries TRBV6-6 and TRBJ2-2, with 7 nucleotides matching TRBD1. Per the germline V gene, CDR1 is MNHNY and CDR2 is SVGAGI (reference sequence). Trimming at V came to 6 bases and at J to 5 bases, leaving 15 bases not matched to a gene. The CDR3 sequence is 17 residues long. CDR3 amino acids: CASRGQGGQVRTGELFF. The DNA for the CDR3 is TGTGCCAGCAGGGGCCAAGGAGGACAGGTTCGGACCGGGGAGCTGTTTTTT.

The rearrangement links TRBV7-2 to TRBJ2-7, with 9 positions matching TRBD2. This CDR3 is built from 15 residues. The V gene end was trimmed by 1 base and the J gene end by 4 bases; junction bases not matched to a gene: 5. Germline values: CDR1 SGHTA, CDR2 FQGNSA. This CDR3 reads CASSLEAGGQYEQYF. CDR3 DNA: TGTGCCAGCAGCTTAGAGGCGGGAGGGCAGTACGAGCAGTACTTC.

The rearrangement links TRBV11-2 to TRBJ2-3, with D maybe TRBD2 (5 bases). The CDR3 contains 18 residues. Trimming shortened V by 2 bases and J by 3 bases, and 21 bases separated the two germline ends. Germline loops: CDR1 SGHAT, CDR2 FQNNGV. CDR3 region: CASSLMVAGLGKTDTQYF. The DNA of the CDR3 is TGTGCCAGCAGCTTAATGGTCGCGGGCCTGGGGAAGACAGATACGCAGTATTTT.

The rearrangement joins TRBV28 to TRBJ2-5, with D possibly called TRBD1 or TRBD2 (5 bases each). The J call may be wrong; the DNA end is better matched by TRBJ2-7. The germline V gene has CDR1 MDHEN and CDR2 SYDVKM. This CDR3 contains 14 residues. CDR3 loop: CAITRGLSFVEQYF. Written as DNA, the CDR3 is TGTGCCATTACTCGGGGCCTCTCCTTTGTCGAGCAGTACTTC.

CDR3 residues: CASSFVGGSGGYAYF. The CDR3 DNA is TGTGCCAGCAGCTTTGTGGGAGGGTCCGGAGGATACGCGTATTTT. The chain links TRBV11-1 to TRBJ2-3; the match to TRBD2 covers 7 bases. The CDR3 runs 15 residues. Germline lookup yields CDR1 SGHAT and CDR2 FQDESV (reference sequence). The V gene end was trimmed by 3 bases and the J gene end by 14 bases; junction bases not matched to a gene: 17.

The genes are TRBV9 and TRBJ2-4, with D possibly TRBD2 on 6 matching bases. V lost 3 bases to trimming and J lost 13 bases, with 17 bases between them. Germline CDR1 SGDLS, CDR2 YYNGEE. This CDR3 is built from 13 residues. The CDR3: CASSARESYKQYF. The CDR3 region has the DNA TGTGCCAGCAGCGCCCGGGAGAGCTACAAGCAGTACTTC.

This chain links TRBV12-3 or TRBV12-4 with TRBJ2-6; D not certain. The CDR3 has 15 residues. V lost 5 bases and J 0 bases, leaving 8 bases between the germline ends. For the CDR3, the DNA is TGTGCCAGCAGTGTGAGCAGCTCTGGGGCCAACGTCCTGACTTTC. Its translation: CASSVSSSGANVLTF.

The chain joins TRBV18 to TRBJ1-6, with D uncertain. The CDR3 has 14 amino acids. With 1 base removed from V and 10 bases from J, the gap between germline ends came to 11 bases. The germline V gene has CDR1 KGHSH and CDR2 LQKENI. CDR3 amino acids: CASSPLGGNSPLHF. The CDR3 DNA follows: TGTGCCAGCTCACCACTGGGCGGTAACTCACCCCTCCACTTT. The full variable domain, in which reference TRBV18 and TRBJ1-6 provide the parts outside the CDR3, is NAGVMQNPRHLVRRRGQEARLRCSPMKGHSHVYWYRQLPEEGLKFMVYLQKENIIDESGMPKERFSAEFPKEGPSILRIQQVVRGDSAAYFCASSPLGGNSPLHFGNGTRLTVT.

The chain joins TRBV12-3 or TRBV12-4 to TRBJ2-7; 11 nucleotides align to TRBD2. This CDR3 spans 16 amino acids. Germline trimming cut 3 bases from V and 4 bases from J; bases unmatched to any gene: 8. CDR3 region: CASSLGLAENSYEQYF. The CDR3 DNA reads TGTGCCAGCAGTTTGGGACTAGCGGAGAACAGTTACGAGCAGTACTTC.

The V gene is TRBV12-3 or TRBV12-4, the J gene TRBJ2-6; D could derive from TRBD1 or TRBD2 (5 bases each). V was shortened by 5 bases and J by 7 bases, with 15 bases between the two germline ends. The CDR3 covers 15 residues. CDR3 loop: CASSPRDRDANVLTF. The CDR3 DNA reads as TGTGCCAGCAGTCCCAGAGATCGGGACGCCAACGTCCTGACTTTC.

This clonotype was recorded a few times. The rearrangement joins TRBV6-5 to TRBJ1-4, with 7 nucleotides matching TRBD1. V was clipped by 6 bases and J by 5 bases; unmatched bases: 6. The V gene's germline CDR1 is MNHEY and CDR2 SVGAGI. This CDR3 comprises 14 residues. CDR3 amino acids: CASSGTAVNEKLFF. CDR3 nucleotide sequence: TGTGCCAGCAGCGGGACAGCCGTGAATGAAAAACTGTTTTTT.

Of note for this clonotype: As the CDR3 is not closed by the conserved phenylalanine or tryptophan, this likely results from a read error. This chain connects TRBV12-5 to TRBJ2-1; 7 bases fit TRBD2. The CDR3 has 15 residues. V gave up 6 bases and J gave up 0 bases; unmatched junction bases: 5. Germline CDR1 is LGHNT and CDR2 is FRNRAP. The CDR3 nucleotides read TGTGCTAGTGGCCCGCGGGGGAGCTCCTACAATGAGCAGTTCTTG. Its protein product is CASGPRGSSYNEQFL.

In this sample, this clonotype turned up a few times. The genes are TRBV20-1 and TRBJ2-7, with D tentatively TRBD2 (6 bases). Germline lookup yields CDR1 DFQATT and CDR2 SNEGSKA (reference sequence). V was clipped by 5 bases and J by 2 bases, with 13 bases between them. The CDR3 length is 13 residues. CDR3 region: CSAPGLHPYEQYF. In DNA, the CDR3 is TGCAGTGCTCCGGGACTGCACCCCTACGAGCAGTACTTC.

The chain combines TRBV4-1 with TRBJ1-2; D ambiguous. V was clipped by 0 bases and J by 10 bases, with 15 bases between them. This CDR3 region has 14 residues. Germline V gene sequence: CDR1 MGHRA, CDR2 YSYEKL. CDR3 coding DNA: TGCGCCAGCAGCCAAGACCCCTCCAGAAATTTCTACACCTTC. Its protein product is CASSQDPSRNFYTF.

This chain links TRBV10-3 with TRBJ1-6; 8 bases map to TRBD1. V lost 8 bases to trimming and J lost 8 bases; unmatched junction nucleotides: 5. Germline CDR1 ENHRY, CDR2 SYGVKD. There are 13 residues in the CDR3. The CDR3 region has the DNA TGTGCCATCCGAGACAGGGGAGATTCACCCCTCCACTTT. This translates into CAIRDRGDSPLHF.

This clonotype was counted a few times. V gene TRBV15 combines with J gene TRBJ1-2, with TRBD1 as a possible D gene (6 bases). Germline V CDR1 and CDR2: LNHNV, YYDKDF (reference sequence). This CDR3 has 15 amino acids. Trimming stripped 3 bases from V and 7 bases from J, with 18 bases between. The CDR3 region has the DNA TGTGCCACCAGCAGGATCCGGGACAAGGGCGGTGGCTACACCTTC. Translating it yields CATSRIRDKGGGYTF.

CDR3 in amino acids: CASSDTDRGTEAFF. In nucleotides, the CDR3 is TGTGCCAGCAGTGACACCGACAGAGGAACTGAAGCTTTCTTT. The V call is TRBV6-4, the J call TRBJ1-1, with D perhaps matching TRBD1 (5 bases). The CDR3 sequence is 14 residues long. In germline, CDR1 is MRHNA, CDR2 SNTAGT. Between the trimmed V and J ends, which lost 2 bases and 5 bases, there was a span of 12 bases.

Only a few counts were recorded for this clonotype. The chain employs TRBV12-3 or TRBV12-4 and TRBJ2-1; 7 positions match TRBD2. V lost 6 bases to trimming and J lost 0 bases; unmatched junction nucleotides: 8. CDR3 length: 16 amino acids. CDR3 in amino acids: CASRSRASGSYNEQFF. The CDR3 coding sequence is TGTGCCAGCAGATCACGGGCTAGCGGCTCCTACAATGAGCAGTTCTTC.

The chain joins TRBV7-6 to TRBJ2-7; no definite D call. Trimming stripped 1 base from V and 9 bases from J, with 19 bases between. This CDR3 region has 15 residues. The germline CDR1 and CDR2 sequences are SGHVS and FNYEAQ. CDR3 coding DNA: TGTGCCAGCAGCTTAGTGAACAGCATGTACTCTGGGCAGTACTTC. It specifies CASSLVNSMYSGQYF. Combining the CDR3 with reference TRBV7-6 and TRBJ2-7 gives the whole variable domain GAGVSQSPRYKVTKRGQDVALRCDPISGHVSLYWYRQALGQGPEFLTYFNYEAQQDKSGLPNDRFSAERPEGSISTLTIQRTEQRDSAMYRCASSLVNSMYSGQYFGPGTRLTVT.

V gene TRBV29-1 combines with J gene TRBJ1-4; 8 nucleotides agree with TRBD1. Germline values: CDR1 SQVTM, CDR2 ANQGSEA. This CDR3 contains 15 residues. V shed 4 bases and J 8 bases; nucleotides not matched to a gene: 12. CDR3 DNA: TGCAGCGTTGGTGGGAGACAGGGGAGGAAGGAAAAACTGTTTTTT. Translated: CSVGGRQGRKEKLFF.

The chain recombines TRBV9 with TRBJ2-7, with 8 bases aligning to TRBD1. V gave up 3 bases and J gave up 7 bases; unmatched junction bases: 6. The CDR3 runs to 13 residues. Germline CDR1 is SGDLS and CDR2 is YYNGEE. This chain's CDR3 is CASSGPGGGEQYF. DNA of the CDR3: TGTGCCAGCAGCGGCCCAGGGGGCGGAGAGCAGTACTTC.

The chain couples TRBV27 to TRBJ2-7, with 12 nucleotides matching TRBD2. V gave up 6 bases and J gave up 6 bases; unmatched junction bases: 6. The CDR3 spans 14 residues. Germline CDR1 and CDR2: MNHEY and SMNVEV (reference sequence). CDR3 coding DNA: TGTGCCAGCAGCGCGACTAGCGGGAGTTTCGAGCAGTACTTC. Amino acids: CASSATSGSFEQYF.

The genes are TRBV2 and TRBJ1-1, with 7 bases that match TRBD1. The length of the CDR3 is 16 residues. Germline V lookup: CDR1 SNHLY, CDR2 FYNNEI. Trimming at V came to 7 bases and at J to 11 bases, leaving 22 bases not matched to a gene. CDR3 bases: TGTGCCAGCATATCTCCGGGACAGATAAGCCCCTGTGACGCTTTCTTT. It codes for CASISPGQISPCDAFF. The variable domain in full, completed from reference TRBV2 and TRBJ1-1, reads EPEVTQTPSHQVTQMGQEVILRCVPISNHLYFYWYRQILGQKVEFLVSFYNNEISEKSEIFDDQFSVERPDGSNFTLKIRSTKLEDSAMYFCASISPGQISPCDAFFGQGTRLTVV.

The rearrangement uses TRBV6-5 and TRBJ2-6; 9 bases match TRBD2. CDR3 length: 18 amino acids. Germline-derived CDR1 and CDR2 are MNHEY and SVGAGI. V shed 4 bases and J 0 bases; nucleotides not matched to a gene: 7. This chain's CDR3 is CASSLGLARLSGANVLTF. The CDR3 region has the DNA TGTGCCAGCAGTTTGGGACTAGCCAGACTCTCTGGGGCCAACGTCCTGACTTTC.

The CDR3: CASSVGDSTYEQYF. CDR3 coding DNA: TGTGCCAGCAGCGTAGGGGACAGCACCTACGAGCAGTACTTC. The rearrangement joins TRBV9 to TRBJ2-7; 7 bases are a match to TRBD1. The CDR3 covers 14 residues. Losses at the gene ends were 0 bases for V and 2 bases for J; bases not matched to a gene: 2. CDR1 is SGDLS, CDR2 YYNGEE, per germline.

The CDR3 reads CASSLSGRLNEKLFF. CDR3 in DNA: TGCGCCAGCAGCTTGTCGGGCAGACTTAATGAAAAACTGTTTTTT. The chain uses TRBV5-1 and TRBJ1-4; D remains unclear. V was shortened by 1 base and J by 4 bases, with 11 bases between the two germline ends. Looked up from germline, CDR1 is SGHRS and CDR2 is YFSETQ. The CDR3 has 15 residues.

The genes are TRBV7-8 and TRBJ1-2, with D tentatively TRBD1 (6 bases). The germline gives CDR1 SGHVS, CDR2 FQNEAQ. The CDR3 spans 14 residues. V was pared by 8 bases and J by 5 bases, with 18 bases between. CDR3 DNA sequence: TGTGCCAGCTTCCCGGGGGGCGGACGGTATGGCTACACCTTC. Its protein is CASFPGGGRYGYTF.

This chain joins TRBV7-9 and TRBJ2-4; 11 bases map to TRBD2. V trimming: 1 base; J trimming: 0 bases; junction bases outside the gene matches: 5. CDR1 is SEHNR and CDR2 is FQNEAQ in the germline V gene (reference sequence). CDR3 size: 18 residues. The CDR3 region is CASSLVAGGPGAKNIQYF. CDR3 nucleotide sequence: TGTGCCAGCAGCTTAGTAGCGGGAGGGCCGGGAGCCAAAAACATTCAGTACTTC.

This clonotype appeared a few times. The chain uses TRBV5-1 and TRBJ2-7; no definite D call. The CDR3 is made up of 15 amino acids. CDR1 is SGHRS, CDR2 YFSETQ, per germline. Deletions cut 5 bases from V and 0 bases from J, with 15 bases between. As DNA, the CDR3 is TGCGCCAGCAGAATAACACCCTCGTACTCCTACGAGCAGTACTTC. Translating it yields CASRITPSYSYEQYF. Based on the CDR3 plus reference TRBV5-1 and TRBJ2-7, the full variable domain is KAGVTQTPRYLIKTRGQQVTLSCSPISGHRSVSWYQQTPGQGLQFLFEYFSETQRNKGNFPGRFSGRQFSNSRSEMNVSTLELGDSALYLCASRITPSYSYEQYFGPGTRLTVT.